The 10 T cell receptor beta chains listed next were all sequenced from one sample in a study of cytomegalovirus exposure and HLA in healthy donors. PCR used 60 Vbeta primers and 13 Jbeta primers. Generated by immunoSEQ multiplex PCR, the TCRdb table keeps only in-frame clones and is missing some. This table holds 150,000 to 170,000 clones, approximately 72% found once. The sequencing sample was made of PBMCs. Receptors were obtained from a man younger than 35 in good health and CMV-seronegative.

The chain uses TRBV9 and TRBJ2-7; 7 bases map to TRBD2. CDR1 SGDLS and CDR2 YYNGEE come from the germline V gene. Trimming took 3 bases from V and 3 from J; bases not matched to a gene: 12. The CDR3 loop spans 16 amino acids. CDR3 DNA sequence: TGTGCCAGCAGCGGCGAACGGGGGAGGGAGGGCTACGAGCAGTACTTC. It codes for CASSGERGREGYEQYF.

This clone came up a few times. This rearrangement joins TRBV9 to TRBJ2-7; perhaps TRBD2 as D (6 bases). CDR1 and CDR2 (germline): SGDLS, YYNGEE. The CDR3 has 15 amino acids. V shed 0 bases and J shed 4 bases, with 14 bases lying between them. CDR3 in DNA: TGTGCCAGCAGCGTAGGGGACGGGAGCGTTTACGAGCAGTACTTC. This translates into CASSVGDGSVYEQYF. Supplemented by reference TRBV9 and TRBJ2-7, the full variable domain reads DSGVTQTPKHLITATGQRVTLRCSPRSGDLSVYWYQQSLDQGLQFLIQYYNGEERAKGNILERFSAQQFPDLHSELNLSSLELGDSALYFCASSVGDGSVYEQYFGPGTRLTVT.

This sequence joins TRBV9 and TRBJ2-5; D might be TRBD2 (7 bases). The CDR3 runs 15 residues. Germline loops: CDR1 SGDLS, CDR2 YYNGEE. Trimming left V 3 bases short and J 2 bases short, with 14 bases between. The CDR3, as DNA: TGTGCCAGCAGCGGACCCAGGGGAGGGCAAGAGACCCAGTACTTC. Translated, it gives CASSGPRGGQETQYF.

The chain couples TRBV11-3 to TRBJ2-1; TRBD2 agrees at 14 bases. CDR3 length: 16 residues. Looked up from germline, CDR1 is SGHNT and CDR2 is YENEEA. With V trimmed by 1 base and J by 7 bases, 3 bases remained unmatched. The CDR3 nucleotides are TGTGCCAGCAGCTTAGCGGGACTAGCGGGAGTGAATGAGCAGTTCTTC. It yields the protein CASSLAGLAGVNEQFF. Supplemented by reference TRBV11-3 and TRBJ2-1, the full variable domain reads EAGVVQSPRYKIIEKKQPVAFWCNPISGHNTLYWYLQNLGQGPELLIRYENEEAVDDSQLPKDRFSAERLKGVDSTLKIQPAELGDSAVYLCASSLAGLAGVNEQFFGPGTRLTVL.

The chain links TRBV27 to TRBJ2-5, with D unresolved. The V end was cut by 6 bases, the J end by 3 bases, with 5 bases between. This CDR3 spans 11 amino acids. The germline V gene encodes CDR1 MNHEY and CDR2 SMNVEV (reference sequence). The CDR3 loop reads CASRGEETQYF. The CDR3 DNA is TGTGCCAGCAGGGGCGAAGAGACCCAGTACTTC.

The chain couples TRBV29-1 to TRBJ1-5, with D hard to call. The CDR3 runs 12 residues. Trimming took off 5 bases at V and 7 bases at J, with 12 bases between the two ends. CDR1 and CDR2 (germline): SQVTM, ANQGSEA. CDR3 protein: CSVLTRGQPQHF. CDR3 nucleotides: TGCAGCGTTCTGACAAGAGGGCAGCCCCAGCATTTT.

The genes are TRBV6-5 and TRBJ2-1; possible D gene TRBD2, 6 bases. The length of the CDR3 is 14 residues. Germline CDR1 is MNHEY and CDR2 is SVGAGI. Trimming removed 5 bases from V and 6 bases from J, with 14 bases in between. Here the CDR3 DNA reads TGTGCCAGCAGTCAAGGAGGGCCACCCAATGAGCAGTTCTTC. It encodes CASSQGGPPNEQFF.

This rearrangement joins TRBV28 to TRBJ2-6, with D hard to call. CDR3 length: 10 residues. The germline V gene encodes CDR1 MDHEN and CDR2 SYDVKM. The chain's CDR3 is CASGANVLTF. The CDR3 coding sequence is TGTGCTTCGGGGGCCAACGTCCTGACTTTC.

This sequence joins TRBV28 and TRBJ2-1; D is possibly TRBD1 (6 bases). The germline V and J ends were trimmed by 3 bases and 4 bases, with 13 bases remaining between them. Germline CDR1 is MDHEN and CDR2 is SYDVKM. CDR3 length: 15 residues. CDR3 region: CASSLGGRGYNEQFF. CDR3 DNA sequence: TGTGCCAGCAGTTTGGGCGGCAGGGGTTACAATGAGCAGTTCTTC.

This sequence joins TRBV4-1 and TRBJ2-1, with 11 bases identical to TRBD2. CDR1 MGHRA and CDR2 YSYEKL come from the germline V gene. This CDR3 has 17 amino acids. Losses at the gene ends were 8 bases for V and 0 bases for J; bases not matched to a gene: 9. Written as DNA, the CDR3 is TGCGCCAGCTCCCGAGGGACTAGCGGAAGCTCCTACAATGAGCAGTTCTTC. Its protein is CASSRGTSGSSYNEQFF.